This paragraph covers one TCR beta chain sequence. This entry comes from a study of blood T cell repertoires in COVID-19. Participants spanned ages about 18 to 89 years and resided in roughly 22 US areas. For recovered donors of Cohort 3, there were two negative PCRs, clearance, or symptom resolution. Study processing details: Cell counts per sample came from amplifying reference gene primers. Some clones are missing from TCRdb's copy, which holds only in-frame ones; the method was immunoSEQ multiplex PCR. V and J calls and clone size are given by that table; D and trimming were obtained from the DNA. The sample records 150,000 to 200,000 clones, around 80% being singletons. Sequences were obtained from PBMCs or T cells enriched from blood (not recorded which). The clonotype was recovered from a man in his fifties who had recovered from COVID-19.

The CDR3 reads CASSLIGGIGTNEQFF. The CDR3 DNA is TGTGCCAGCAGCTTAATCGGTGGTATTGGGACTAATGAGCAGTTCTTC. This sequence joins TRBV7-9 and TRBJ2-1; possible D gene TRBD2, 6 bases. CDR1 SEHNR and CDR2 FQNEAQ come from the germline V gene (reference sequence). Trimming cost V 2 bases and J 7 bases, with 18 bases left between them. CDR3 length: 16 amino acids.